These 4 T cell receptor beta chains originate from one sample sequenced in a study of patients and donors after allogeneic stem cell transplantation. TCRdb itself ran the RT-PCR reads through MiXCR, one entry per CDR3 protein. The table lists roughly 230,000 distinct CDR3 sequences, roughly 15% of them singletons, with around 10% in the top ten. Sequencing used blood, either unsorted or a sorted T cell fraction (not recorded which). The receptors stem from a human donor who was either an allogeneic HSCT recipient or a stem cell or donor lymphocyte infusion donor (not recorded which). It is not recorded whose cells these are; they may come from a transplant donor.

This clonotype was observed at least ten times. The chain's CDR3 is CASTPRLSGAGETQYF. In DNA, the CDR3 is TGCGCCAGCACCCCAAGATTGTCGGGGGCTGGGGAGACCCAGTACTTC. The rearrangement joins TRBV4-3 to TRBJ2-5; either TRBD1 or TRBD2 may fit D (6 bases each). The CDR3 covers 16 residues. With 7 bases removed from V and 5 bases from J, the gap between germline ends came to 23 bases. Germline V gene sequence: CDR1 LGHNA, CDR2 YSLEER.

V usage is TRBV18 and J usage is TRBJ2-3; D could derive from TRBD1 or TRBD2 (5 bases each). CDR1 KGHSH and CDR2 LQKENI come from the germline V gene. This CDR3 is 14 amino acids long. V lost 2 bases and J lost 8, with 14 bases in between. CDR3 coding DNA: TGTGCCAGCTCACCAGGGACGGATAGGGGTACGCAGTATTTT. It translates to CASSPGTDRGTQYF. Variable domain in full (rest from reference TRBV18 and TRBJ2-3): NAGVMQNPRHLVRRRGQEARLRCSPMKGHSHVYWYRQLPEEGLKFMVYLQKENIIDESGMPKERFSAEFPKEGPSILRIQQVVRGDSAAYFCASSPGTDRGTQYFGPGTRLTVL.

This clonotype occurred a few times. CDR3 residues: CASSYTKRGSYEQYF. The CDR3 coding sequence is TGTGCCAGCAGTTACACAAAGCGGGGCTCCTACGAGCAGTACTTC. V and J are TRBV6-5 and TRBJ2-7; 7 bases line up with TRBD2. This CDR3 has 15 residues. The germline V gene has CDR1 MNHEY and CDR2 SVGAGI. V was pared by 2 bases and J by 0 bases, with 4 bases of the junction left unmatched.

This clonotype was picked up a small number of times. The V gene is TRBV20-1, the J gene TRBJ1-3; maybe TRBD1 (5 bases). Trimming took 6 bases from V and 0 from J, leaving 15 bases between them. This CDR3 comprises 15 residues. Germline V gives CDR1 DFQATT, CDR2 SNEGSKA (reference sequence). Written as DNA, the CDR3 is TGCAGTGCAGGAACAGGTGACCTCTCTGGAAACACCATATATTTT. It translates to CSAGTGDLSGNTIYF.